This T cell receptor (beta chain) was recovered during a study of early T cells in non-severe SARS-CoV-2 infection. Individual cDNA molecules received unique molecular identifiers. TCRdb analysed the 5' RACE reads with MiXCR anew, one entry per CDR3 protein. The table includes 75,000 to 90,000 distinct CDR3 sequences, roughly 13% detected once. Germline V gene sequence: CDR1 SGHNT, CDR2 YENEEA. CDR3 length: 13 amino acids. The germline V and J ends were trimmed by 1 base and 6 bases, with 10 bases remaining between them. This chain joins TRBV11-3 and TRBJ2-7; D is unresolved. The sample consisted of whole blood. This receptor was obtained from an adult who was a healthcare worker with PCR-confirmed SARS-CoV-2 infection or an uninfected control (not recorded which). CDR3 in amino acids: CASSLGGSREQYF. In DNA form, the CDR3 reads TGTGCCAGCAGCTTAGGAGGTAGTCGCGAGCAGTACTTC.